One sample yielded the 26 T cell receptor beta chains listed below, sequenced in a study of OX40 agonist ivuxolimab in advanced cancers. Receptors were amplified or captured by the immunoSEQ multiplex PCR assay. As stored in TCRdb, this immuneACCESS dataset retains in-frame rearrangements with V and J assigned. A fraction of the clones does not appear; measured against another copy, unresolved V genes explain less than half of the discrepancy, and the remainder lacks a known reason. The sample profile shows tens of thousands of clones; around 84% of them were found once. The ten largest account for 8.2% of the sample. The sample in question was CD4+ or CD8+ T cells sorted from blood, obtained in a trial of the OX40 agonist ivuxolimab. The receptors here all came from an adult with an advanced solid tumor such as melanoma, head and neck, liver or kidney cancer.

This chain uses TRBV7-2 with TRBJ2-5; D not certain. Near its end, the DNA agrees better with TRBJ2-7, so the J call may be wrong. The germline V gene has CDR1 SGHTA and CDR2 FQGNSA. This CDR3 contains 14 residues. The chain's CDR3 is CASSSGSVSYEQYF. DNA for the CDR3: TGTGCCAGCAGCTCCGGCTCGGTATCCTACGAGCAGTACTTC.

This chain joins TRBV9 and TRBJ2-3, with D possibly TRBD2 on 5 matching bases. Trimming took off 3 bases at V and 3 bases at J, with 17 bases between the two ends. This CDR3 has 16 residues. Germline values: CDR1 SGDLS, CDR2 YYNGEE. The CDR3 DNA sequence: TGTGCCAGCAGCGCCCGCCGGGGAGTAGGAACAGATACGCAGTATTTT. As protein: CASSARRGVGTDTQYF.

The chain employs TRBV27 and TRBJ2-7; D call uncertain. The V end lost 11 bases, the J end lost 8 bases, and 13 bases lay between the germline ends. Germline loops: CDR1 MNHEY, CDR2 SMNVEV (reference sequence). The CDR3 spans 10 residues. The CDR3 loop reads CAPRDVQQYF. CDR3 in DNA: TGTGCCCCCCGCGATGTTCAGCAGTACTTC.

CDR3 region: CASSLWGDGTGELFF. The CDR3 DNA follows: TGTGCCAGCAGTTTATGGGGGGACGGCACCGGGGAGCTGTTTTTT. The genes are TRBV27 and TRBJ2-2; a weak D match, TRBD2 (6 bases). Trimming pared 1 base from V and 4 bases from J, leaving 10 bases between. CDR1 and CDR2 (germline): MNHEY, SMNVEV (reference sequence). CDR3 length equals 15 residues.

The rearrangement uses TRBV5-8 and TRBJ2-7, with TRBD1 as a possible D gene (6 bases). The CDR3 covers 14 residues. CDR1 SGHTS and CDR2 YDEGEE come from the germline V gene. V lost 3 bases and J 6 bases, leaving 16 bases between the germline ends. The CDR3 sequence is CASSSSGQRPEQYV. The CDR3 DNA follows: TGTGCCAGCAGCTCGTCCGGACAGAGGCCCGAGCAGTACGTC.

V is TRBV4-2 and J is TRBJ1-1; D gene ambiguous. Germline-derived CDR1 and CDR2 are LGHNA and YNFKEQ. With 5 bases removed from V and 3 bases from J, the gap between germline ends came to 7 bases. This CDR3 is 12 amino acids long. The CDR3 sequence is CASSSLHTEAFF. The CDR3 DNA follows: TGTGCCAGCAGCTCCTTGCACACTGAAGCTTTCTTT.

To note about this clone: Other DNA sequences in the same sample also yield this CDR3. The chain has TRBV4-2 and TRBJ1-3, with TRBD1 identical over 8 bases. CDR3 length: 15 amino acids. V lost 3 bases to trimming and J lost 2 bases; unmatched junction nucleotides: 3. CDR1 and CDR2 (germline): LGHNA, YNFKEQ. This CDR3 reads CASSQEDRAGNTIYF. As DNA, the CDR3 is TGTGCCAGCAGCCAGGAGGACAGGGCTGGAAACACCATATATTTT.

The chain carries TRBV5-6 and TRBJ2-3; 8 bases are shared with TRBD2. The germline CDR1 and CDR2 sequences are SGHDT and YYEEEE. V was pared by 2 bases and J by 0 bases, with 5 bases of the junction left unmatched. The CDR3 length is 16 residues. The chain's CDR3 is CASSFFSGVSTDTQYF. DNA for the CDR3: TGTGCCAGCAGCTTTTTTAGCGGGGTTAGCACAGATACGCAGTATTTT.

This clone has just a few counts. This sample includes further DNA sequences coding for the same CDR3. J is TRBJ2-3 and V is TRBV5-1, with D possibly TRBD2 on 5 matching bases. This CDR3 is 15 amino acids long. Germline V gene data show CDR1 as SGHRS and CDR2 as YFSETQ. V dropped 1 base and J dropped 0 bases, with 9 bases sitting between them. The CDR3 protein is CASSLRGSSTDTQYF. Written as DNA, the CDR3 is TGCGCCAGCAGCTTGCGGGGTTCTAGCACAGATACGCAGTATTTT.

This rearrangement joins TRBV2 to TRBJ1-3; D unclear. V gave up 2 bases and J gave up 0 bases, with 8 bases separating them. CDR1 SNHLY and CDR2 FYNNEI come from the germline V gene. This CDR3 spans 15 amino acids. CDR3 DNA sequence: TGTGCCAGCAGTGAAAGAGCGGGCTCTGGAAACACCATATATTTT. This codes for CASSERAGSGNTIYF. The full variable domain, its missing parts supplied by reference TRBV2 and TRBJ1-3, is EPEVTQTPSHQVTQMGQEVILRCVPISNHLYFYWYRQILGQKVEFLVSFYNNEISEKSEIFDDQFSVERPDGSNFTLKIRSTKLEDSAMYFCASSERAGSGNTIYFGEGSWLTVV.

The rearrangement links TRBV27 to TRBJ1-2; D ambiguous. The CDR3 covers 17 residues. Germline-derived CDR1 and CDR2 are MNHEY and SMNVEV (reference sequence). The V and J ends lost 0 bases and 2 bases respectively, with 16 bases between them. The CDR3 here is CASSLSSRPSLNYGYTF. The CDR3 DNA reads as TGTGCCAGCAGTTTATCCTCCCGTCCCAGCCTCAACTATGGCTACACCTTC.

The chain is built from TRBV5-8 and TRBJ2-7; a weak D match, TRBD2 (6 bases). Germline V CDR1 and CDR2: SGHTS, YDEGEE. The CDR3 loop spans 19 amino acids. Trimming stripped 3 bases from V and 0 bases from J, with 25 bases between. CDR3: CASSSYSITSYGTSYEQYF. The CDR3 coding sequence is TGTGCCAGCAGCTCCTACAGTATTACTAGCTACGGAACCTCCTACGAGCAGTACTTC.

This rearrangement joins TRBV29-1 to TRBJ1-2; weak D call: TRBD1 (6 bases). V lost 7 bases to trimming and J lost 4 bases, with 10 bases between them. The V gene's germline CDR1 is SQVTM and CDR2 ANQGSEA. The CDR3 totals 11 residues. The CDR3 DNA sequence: TGCAGCGAAGGGACAATCTATGGCTACACCTTC. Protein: CSEGTIYGYTF.

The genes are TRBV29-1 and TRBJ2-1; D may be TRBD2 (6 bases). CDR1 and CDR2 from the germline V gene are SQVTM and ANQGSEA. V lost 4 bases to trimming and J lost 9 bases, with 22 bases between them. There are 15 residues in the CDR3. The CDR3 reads CSVAAGPYKVGEQFF. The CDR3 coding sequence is TGCAGCGTTGCAGCGGGCCCTTACAAAGTCGGTGAGCAGTTCTTC.

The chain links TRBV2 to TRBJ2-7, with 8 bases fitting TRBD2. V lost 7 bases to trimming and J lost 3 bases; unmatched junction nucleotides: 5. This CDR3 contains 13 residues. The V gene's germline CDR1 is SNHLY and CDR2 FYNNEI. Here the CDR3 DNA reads TGTGCCAGCACGGGGGGGGACGTCTACGAGCAGTACGTC. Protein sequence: CASTGGDVYEQYV.

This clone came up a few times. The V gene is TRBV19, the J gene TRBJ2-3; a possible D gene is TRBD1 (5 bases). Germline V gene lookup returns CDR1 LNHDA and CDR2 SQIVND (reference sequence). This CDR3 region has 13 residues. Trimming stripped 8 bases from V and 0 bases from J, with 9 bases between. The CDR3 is CASSWTSTDTQYF. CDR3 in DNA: TGTGCCAGTTCTTGGACAAGCACAGATACGCAGTATTTT.

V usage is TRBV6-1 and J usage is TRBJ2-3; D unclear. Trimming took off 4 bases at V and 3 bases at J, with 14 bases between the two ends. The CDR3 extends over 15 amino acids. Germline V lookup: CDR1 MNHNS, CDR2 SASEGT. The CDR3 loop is CASSGQVYGTDTQYF. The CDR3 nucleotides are TGTGCCAGCAGTGGGCAAGTCTATGGGACAGATACGCAGTATTTT.

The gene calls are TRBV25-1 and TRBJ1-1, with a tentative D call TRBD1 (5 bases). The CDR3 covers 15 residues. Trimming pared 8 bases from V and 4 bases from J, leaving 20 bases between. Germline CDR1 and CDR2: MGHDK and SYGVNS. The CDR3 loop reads CASRDLGRDGTEAFF. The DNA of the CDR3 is TGTGCCAGCCGAGACTTGGGGCGGGACGGCACTGAAGCTTTCTTT. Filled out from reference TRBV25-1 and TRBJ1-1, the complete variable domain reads EADIYQTPRYLVIGTGKKITLECSQTMGHDKMYWYQQDPGMELHLIHYSYGVNSTEKGDLSSESTVSRIRTEHFPLTLESARPSHTSQYLCASRDLGRDGTEAFFGQGTRLTVV.

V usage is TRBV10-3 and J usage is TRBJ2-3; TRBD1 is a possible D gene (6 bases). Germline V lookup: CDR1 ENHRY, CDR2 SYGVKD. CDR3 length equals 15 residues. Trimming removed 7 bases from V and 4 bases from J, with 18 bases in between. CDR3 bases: TGTGCCATCAAAGGGTCGTTTGAGGGGGCAGATACGCAGTATTTT. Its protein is CAIKGSFEGADTQYF.

This CDR3 reads CASSQDRGYNYGYTF. For the CDR3, the DNA is TGTGCCAGCAGCCAGGACAGGGGGTACAACTATGGCTACACCTTC. The chain recombines TRBV5-4 with TRBJ1-2; TRBD1 matches 10 bases. V lost 4 bases, J lost 2 bases, and 5 bases stayed unmatched. Per germline, CDR1 SGHNT and CDR2 YYREEE (reference sequence). CDR3 size: 15 residues. Supplemented by reference TRBV5-4 and TRBJ1-2, the full variable domain reads ETGVTQSPTHLIKTRGQQVTLRCSSQSGHNTVSWYQQALGQGPQFIFQYYREEENGRGNFPPRFSGLQFPNYSSELNVNALELDDSALYLCASSQDRGYNYGYTFGSGTRLTVV.

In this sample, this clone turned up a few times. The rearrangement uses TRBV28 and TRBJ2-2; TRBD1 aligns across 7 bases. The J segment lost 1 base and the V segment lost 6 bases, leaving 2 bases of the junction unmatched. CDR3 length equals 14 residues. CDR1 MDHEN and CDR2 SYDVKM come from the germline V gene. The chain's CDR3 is CASSNRGNTGELFF. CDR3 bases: TGTGCCAGCAGCAACAGGGGGAACACCGGGGAGCTGTTTTTT.

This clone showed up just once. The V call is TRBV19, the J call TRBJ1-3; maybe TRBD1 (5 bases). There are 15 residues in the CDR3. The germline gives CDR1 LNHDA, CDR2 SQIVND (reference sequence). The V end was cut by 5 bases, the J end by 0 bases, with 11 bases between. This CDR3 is CASSFTGTSGNTIYF. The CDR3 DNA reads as TGTGCCAGTAGTTTCACCGGGACCTCTGGAAACACCATATATTTT.

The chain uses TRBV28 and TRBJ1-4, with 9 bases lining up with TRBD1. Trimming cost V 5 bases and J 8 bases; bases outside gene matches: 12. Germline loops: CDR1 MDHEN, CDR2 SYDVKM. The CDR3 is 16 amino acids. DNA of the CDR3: TGTGCCAGCAGTCCACACCTACAGGGGGCGGACGAAAAACTGTTTTTT. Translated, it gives CASSPHLQGADEKLFF.

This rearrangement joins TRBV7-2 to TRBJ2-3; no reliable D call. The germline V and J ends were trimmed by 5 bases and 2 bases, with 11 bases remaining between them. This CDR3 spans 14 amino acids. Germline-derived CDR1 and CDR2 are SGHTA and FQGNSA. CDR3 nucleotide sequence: TGTGCCAGCAGCCAACGGGCCCACACAGATACGCAGTATTTT. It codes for CASSQRAHTDTQYF.

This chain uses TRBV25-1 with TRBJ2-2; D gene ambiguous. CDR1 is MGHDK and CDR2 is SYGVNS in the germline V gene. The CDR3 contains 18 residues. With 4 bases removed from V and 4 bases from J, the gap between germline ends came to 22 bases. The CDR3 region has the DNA TGTGCCAGCAGTGCCCCTCCCGGTGTAGGACCACTCACCGGGGAGCTGTTTTTT. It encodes CASSAPPGVGPLTGELFF.

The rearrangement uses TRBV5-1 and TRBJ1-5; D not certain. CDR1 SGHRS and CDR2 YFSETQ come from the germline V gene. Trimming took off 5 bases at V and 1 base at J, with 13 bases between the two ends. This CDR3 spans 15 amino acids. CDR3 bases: TGCGCCAGCAGGCCTACGACGGTGAGCAATCAGCCCCAGCATTTT. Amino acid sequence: CASRPTTVSNQPQHF.